This T cell receptor beta chain was profiled in a study of breast tumors, draining lymph nodes, adjacent tissues. TCRdb passed the multiplex PCR reads through MiXCR, listing each CDR3 protein once. Of tens of thousands of distinct CDR3 sequences in the sample, 20% to 25% were seen once. General observations from the study: Luminal-like breast cancer showed significantly greater tumor-nontumor repertoire similarity than basal-like breast cancer did.

This CDR3 has 11 amino acids. Germline V gives CDR1 LNHDA, CDR2 SQIVND (reference sequence). V shed 6 bases and J 7 bases; nucleotides not matched to a gene: 2. As concerns this clonotype: Its antigen is unknown.

This receptor was taken from a female donor with breast cancer. Some clones in this sample may be carry-over from other donors' samples. The sequencing input was breast tumor tissue. The chain recombines TRBV19 with TRBJ1-1; TRBD1 agrees at 7 bases. The CDR3 here is CASRGTVEAFF. The CDR3 DNA reads as TGTGCCAGTAGGGGGACAGTTGAAGCTTTCTTT.